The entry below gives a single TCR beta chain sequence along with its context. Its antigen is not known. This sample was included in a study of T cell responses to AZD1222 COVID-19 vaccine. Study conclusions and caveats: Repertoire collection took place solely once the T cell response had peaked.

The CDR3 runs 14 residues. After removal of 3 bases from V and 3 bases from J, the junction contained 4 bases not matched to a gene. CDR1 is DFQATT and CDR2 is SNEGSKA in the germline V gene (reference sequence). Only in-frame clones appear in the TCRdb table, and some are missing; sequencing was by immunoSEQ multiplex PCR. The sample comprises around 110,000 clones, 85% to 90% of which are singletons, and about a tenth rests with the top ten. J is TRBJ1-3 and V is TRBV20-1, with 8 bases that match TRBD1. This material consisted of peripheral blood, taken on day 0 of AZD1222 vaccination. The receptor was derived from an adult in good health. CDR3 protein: CSASQGAGGNTIYF. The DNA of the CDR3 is TGCAGTGCTAGTCAGGGGGCAGGTGGAAACACCATATATTTT.